These 23 T cell receptor beta chains share one sample of origin, sequenced in a study of cytomegalovirus exposure and HLA in healthy donors. It was with 60 Vbeta and 13 Jbeta primers that the PCR ran. Generated by immunoSEQ multiplex PCR, the TCRdb table keeps only in-frame clones and is missing some. The table has 150,000 to 200,000 clones, approximately 70% seen once. The sample was PBMCs. Source of these receptors: a human donor in good health.

This clone has more than one count but fewer than ten. The V and J genes are TRBV7-3 and TRBJ2-7; 7 bases are a match to TRBD2. This CDR3 has 16 amino acids. The V and J ends lost 2 bases and 0 bases, in that order; junction bases with no gene match: 7. Germline lookup yields CDR1 SGHTA and CDR2 FQGTGA. The CDR3 DNA follows: TGTGCCAGCAGCTTATTTCCTAGCGGAGCCTCCTACGAGCAGTACTTC. It is translated as CASSLFPSGASYEQYF.

Here the CDR3 reads CASSVRQGDAYHEQFF. The CDR3 DNA reads TGTGCCAGCAGCGTGCGACAGGGAGATGCGTATCATGAGCAGTTCTTC. The chain joins TRBV21-1 to TRBJ2-1; the table's D call of TRBD1 was not tested on the DNA. TRBV21-1 is a pseudogene. The CDR3 length is 16 residues.

The chain uses TRBV4-2 and TRBJ2-7; D remains ambiguous. Trimming removed 0 bases at V and 3 bases at J, with 15 bases between. This CDR3 is built from 16 residues. Per germline, CDR1 LGHNA and CDR2 YNFKEQ. The CDR3, as DNA: TGTGCCAGCAGCCAAGAGAGTCCTCCTTTATTCTACGAGCAGTACTTC. It specifies CASSQESPPLFYEQYF.

The chain links TRBV7-9 to TRBJ1-2; no firm D call. V lost 1 base and J lost 4, with 10 bases in between. Looked up from germline, CDR1 is SEHNR and CDR2 is FQNEAQ (reference sequence). The CDR3 extends over 14 amino acids. The CDR3 DNA is TGTGCCAGCAGCTTAGTGAGGGATGTCTATGGCTACACCTTC. Residues: CASSLVRDVYGYTF.

The chain carries TRBV7-9 and TRBJ1-1, with D possibly TRBD1 on 6 matching bases. The CDR3 is made up of 15 amino acids. Between the trimmed V and J ends, which lost 3 bases and 1 base, there was a span of 12 bases. Germline V gives CDR1 SEHNR, CDR2 FQNEAQ (reference sequence). The DNA for the CDR3 is TGTGCCAGCAGCTTCCCGGCAGGGGCGAACACTGAAGCTTTCTTT. This codes for CASSFPAGANTEAFF.

The sample holds many counts of this clone. The chain combines TRBV7-9 with TRBJ2-3; D may be TRBD2 (6 bases). CDR1 is SEHNR and CDR2 is FQNEAQ in the germline V gene (reference sequence). The CDR3 totals 17 residues. V was shortened by 5 bases and J by 2 bases, with 20 bases between the two germline ends. The CDR3 spells CASSPPTGTGDTDTQYF. CDR3 sequence (DNA): TGTGCCAGCAGCCCCCCAACCGGCACGGGGGACACAGATACGCAGTATTTT.

J is TRBJ2-3 and V is TRBV7-2; 7 bases are shared with TRBD1. V lost 1 base, J lost 2 bases, and 3 bases stayed unmatched. The germline V gene has CDR1 SGHTA and CDR2 FQGNSA. This CDR3 spans 15 amino acids. The CDR3 reads CASSLGGQFTDTQYF. The CDR3 DNA reads as TGTGCCAGCAGCTTAGGGGGACAGTTCACAGATACGCAGTATTTT.

This chain joins TRBV5-4 and TRBJ2-5, with 8 positions matching TRBD1. This CDR3 comprises 14 residues. Trimming cost V 6 bases and J 0 bases; bases outside gene matches: 4. Germline loops: CDR1 SGHNT, CDR2 YYREEE (reference sequence). The CDR3 bases are TGTGCCAGCACCAGACAGGGGAACCAAGAGACCCAGTACTTC. This translates into CASTRQGNQETQYF.

This sequence joins TRBV9 and TRBJ2-7, with D tentatively TRBD1 (5 bases). This CDR3 comprises 17 residues. Looked up from germline, CDR1 is SGDLS and CDR2 is YYNGEE. Trimming left V 3 bases short and J 2 bases short, with 21 bases between. The CDR3 DNA is TGTGCCAGCAGCGGCCAACGACTTGGGGCGCTTCCCTACGAGCAGTACTTC. Protein product: CASSGQRLGALPYEQYF.

The chain recombines TRBV9 with TRBJ2-5, with 10 bases identical to TRBD2. Germline CDR1 SGDLS, CDR2 YYNGEE. This CDR3 has 17 amino acids. V shed 4 bases, J shed 5 bases, and the junction held 14 bases outside the gene matches. The CDR3 here is CASSLGGAGGPHETQYF. In DNA form, the CDR3 reads TGTGCCAGCAGCCTGGGGGGAGCGGGGGGGCCTCATGAGACCCAGTACTTC.

The chain carries TRBV6-1 and TRBJ2-2, with D perhaps TRBD1 (6 bases). The CDR3 has 13 residues. Trimming shortened V by 8 bases and J by 4 bases, and 11 bases separated the two germline ends. Germline CDR1 and CDR2: MNHNS and SASEGT. Here the CDR3 DNA reads TGTGCCAGCTCGGGACACGCCACCGGGGAGCTGTTTTTT. It yields the protein CASSGHATGELFF.

The chain carries TRBV7-9 and TRBJ1-2; D not resolved. Germline lookup yields CDR1 SEHNR and CDR2 FQNEAQ (reference sequence). The CDR3 loop spans 13 amino acids. Trimming removed 3 bases from V and 1 base from J, with 6 bases in between. The CDR3 spells CASSFPGNYGYTF. The CDR3 DNA reads as TGTGCCAGCAGCTTTCCCGGTAACTATGGCTACACCTTC.

This sequence joins TRBV2 and TRBJ2-5, with a possible D match to TRBD2 (5 bases). Germline CDR1 is SNHLY and CDR2 is FYNNEI. The CDR3 totals 15 residues. V lost 6 bases, J lost 3 bases, and 17 bases lay in between. DNA for the CDR3: TGTGCCAGCAGCACCGGGATTTCACGGGAAGAGACCCAGTACTTC. The encoded protein is CASSTGISREETQYF.

CDR3 region: CASSIPGTSGRSSYEQYF. The CDR3 DNA follows: TGTGCCAGCAGCATACCCGGGACTAGCGGGAGGAGCTCCTACGAGCAGTACTTC. This chain connects TRBV12-1 to TRBJ2-7; TRBD2 was called by the table and not checked on the DNA. TRBV12-1 represents a pseudogene. CDR3 length: 18 residues.

This rearrangement joins TRBV25-1 to TRBJ1-2; 8 bases are shared with TRBD1. The V gene end was trimmed by 5 bases and the J gene end by 4 bases; junction bases not matched to a gene: 6. The CDR3 has 14 residues. Germline CDR1 is MGHDK and CDR2 is SYGVNS. CDR3 nucleotides: TGTGCCAGCAGTAAATCAGGGGGCGGCTATGGCTACACCTTC. Its translation is CASSKSGGGYGYTF.

V gene TRBV6-6 combines with J gene TRBJ2-2; 7 positions match TRBD1. J lost 7 bases, V lost 4 bases, and 9 bases had no gene match. Germline CDR1 reads MNHNY; CDR2 reads SVGAGI (reference sequence). The length of the CDR3 is 15 residues. The CDR3 spells CASSSTLRTGGELFF. The CDR3 DNA follows: TGTGCCAGCAGTTCGACCCTACGGACAGGCGGGGAGCTGTTTTTT.

This clone was recorded a few times. The V gene is TRBV5-1, the J gene TRBJ1-1; 7 nucleotides line up with TRBD1. Germline loops: CDR1 SGHRS, CDR2 YFSETQ. V shed 0 bases and J 6 bases; nucleotides not matched to a gene: 11. The length of the CDR3 is 16 residues. The CDR3 coding sequence is TGCGCCAGCAGCTTGGGGATTACAGGGGAGTGGGCTGAAGCTTTCTTT. Residues: CASSLGITGEWAEAFF.

This rearrangement joins TRBV7-2 to TRBJ2-7; the D is unclear. The CDR3 runs 13 residues. V was shortened by 1 base and J by 1 base, with 5 bases between the two germline ends. Germline CDR1 SGHTA, CDR2 FQGNSA. The CDR3 DNA follows: TGTGCCAGCAGCTTAGGGCTGTCCTACGAGCAGTACTTC. It codes for CASSLGLSYEQYF.

This clone was detected a few times. The chain is built from TRBV19 and TRBJ1-1; the D is unclear. The CDR3 is made up of 16 amino acids. Trimming took 0 bases from V and 7 from J, leaving 18 bases between them. Germline lookup yields CDR1 LNHDA and CDR2 SQIVND (reference sequence). CDR3 protein: CASSIDRAGRNCEAFF. The CDR3 DNA follows: TGTGCCAGTAGTATAGACCGCGCTGGCAGGAACTGTGAAGCTTTCTTT.

V usage is TRBV7-2 and J usage is TRBJ2-3, with unresolved D. In germline, CDR1 is SGHTA, CDR2 FQGNSA. V gave up 5 bases and J gave up 0 bases, with 15 bases separating them. This CDR3 has 16 amino acids. The chain's CDR3 is CASSVQTRLSTDTQYF. CDR3 in DNA: TGTGCCAGCAGCGTACAAACACGACTCAGCACAGATACGCAGTATTTT.

CDR3 sequence: CASSLAGGYEKLFF. CDR3 sequence (DNA): TGCGCCAGCAGCTTGGCGGGAGGCTATGAAAAACTGTTTTTT. The gene calls are TRBV5-1 and TRBJ1-4; the D is unclear. The CDR3 sequence is 14 residues long. The ends were cut back, 0 bases at V and 6 bases at J, with 9 bases in the middle. Germline values: CDR1 SGHRS, CDR2 YFSETQ.

This sequence joins TRBV5-8 and TRBJ2-7, with TRBD1 as a possible D gene (5 bases). V was clipped by 7 bases and J by 0 bases, with 20 bases between them. This CDR3 region has 16 residues. Looked up from germline, CDR1 is SGHTS and CDR2 is YDEGEE. CDR3 region: CASVSPIHRSSYEQYF. The CDR3 nucleotides read TGTGCCAGCGTATCTCCGATCCACAGGAGCTCCTACGAGCAGTACTTC. Drawing the rest from reference TRBV5-8 and TRBJ2-7, the complete variable domain is EAGVTQSPTHLIKTRGQQATLRCSPISGHTSVYWYQQALGLGLQFLLWYDEGEERNRGNFPPRFSGRQFPNYSSELNVNALELEDSALYLCASVSPIHRSSYEQYFGPGTRLTVT.

This clone came up a few times. The chain recombines TRBV7-8 with TRBJ2-3; TRBD1 might be the D (5 bases). From germline, CDR1 is SGHVS and CDR2 FQNEAQ. The CDR3 sequence is 16 residues long. The V and J ends lost 5 bases and 0 bases respectively, with 15 bases between them. The DNA of the CDR3 is TGTGCCAGCAGCAGACCCCGACAGTCTAGCACAGATACGCAGTATTTT. Translated: CASSRPRQSSTDTQYF.